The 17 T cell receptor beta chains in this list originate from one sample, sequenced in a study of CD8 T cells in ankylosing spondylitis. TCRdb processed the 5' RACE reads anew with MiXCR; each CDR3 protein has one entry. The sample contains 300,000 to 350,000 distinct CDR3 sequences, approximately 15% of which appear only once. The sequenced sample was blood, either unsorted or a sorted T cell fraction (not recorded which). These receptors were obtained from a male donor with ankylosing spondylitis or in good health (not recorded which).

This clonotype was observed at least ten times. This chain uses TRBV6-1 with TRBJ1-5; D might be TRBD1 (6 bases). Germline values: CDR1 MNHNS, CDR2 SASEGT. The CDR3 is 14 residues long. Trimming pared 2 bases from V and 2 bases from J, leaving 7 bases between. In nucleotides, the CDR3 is TGTGCCAGCAGTGAATACAGGGGCAATCAGCCCCAGCATTTT. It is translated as CASSEYRGNQPQHF.

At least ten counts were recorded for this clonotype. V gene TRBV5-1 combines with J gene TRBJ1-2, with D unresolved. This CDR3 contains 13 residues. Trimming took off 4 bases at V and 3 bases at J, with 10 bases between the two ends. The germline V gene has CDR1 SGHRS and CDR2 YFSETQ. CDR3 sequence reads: CASSHREDYGYTF. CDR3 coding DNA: TGCGCCAGCAGCCACCGGGAGGACTATGGCTACACCTTC.

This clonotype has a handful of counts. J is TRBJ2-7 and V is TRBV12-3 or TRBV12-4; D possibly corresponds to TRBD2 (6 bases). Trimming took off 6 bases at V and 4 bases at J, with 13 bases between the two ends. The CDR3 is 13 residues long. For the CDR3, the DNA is TGTGCCAGCAGGGAGGGGAATAGGTACGAGCAGTACTTC. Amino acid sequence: CASREGNRYEQYF.

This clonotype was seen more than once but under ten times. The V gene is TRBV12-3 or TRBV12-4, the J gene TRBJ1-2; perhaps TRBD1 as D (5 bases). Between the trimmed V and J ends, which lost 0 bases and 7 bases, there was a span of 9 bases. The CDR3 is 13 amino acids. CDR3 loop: CASSLAQGVGYTF. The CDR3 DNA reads TGTGCCAGCAGTTTAGCGCAGGGAGTTGGCTACACCTTC.

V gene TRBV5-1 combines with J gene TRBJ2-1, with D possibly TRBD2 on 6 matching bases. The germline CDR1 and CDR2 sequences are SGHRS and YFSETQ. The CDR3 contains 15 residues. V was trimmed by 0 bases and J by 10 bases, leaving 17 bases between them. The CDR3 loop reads CASSLDAGSFSEQFF. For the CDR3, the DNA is TGCGCCAGCAGCTTGGATGCGGGATCATTTTCGGAGCAGTTCTTC. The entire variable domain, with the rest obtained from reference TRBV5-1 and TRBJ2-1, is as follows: KAGVTQTPRYLIKTRGQQVTLSCSPISGHRSVSWYQQTPGQGLQFLFEYFSETQRNKGNFPGRFSGRQFSNSRSEMNVSTLELGDSALYLCASSLDAGSFSEQFFGPGTRLTVL.

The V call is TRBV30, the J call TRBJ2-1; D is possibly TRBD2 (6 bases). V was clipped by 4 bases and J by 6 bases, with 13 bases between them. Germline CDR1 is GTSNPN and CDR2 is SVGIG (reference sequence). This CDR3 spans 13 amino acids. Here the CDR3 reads CAWTPGLTNEQFF. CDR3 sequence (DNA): TGTGCCTGGACCCCGGGACTTACCAATGAGCAGTTCTTC.

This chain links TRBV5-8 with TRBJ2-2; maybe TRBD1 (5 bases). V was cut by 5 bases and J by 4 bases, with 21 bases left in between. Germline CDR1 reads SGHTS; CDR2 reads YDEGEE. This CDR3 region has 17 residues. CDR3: CASRPAYGKGSTGELFF. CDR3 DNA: TGTGCCAGCAGACCGGCCTACGGAAAGGGGTCCACCGGGGAGCTGTTTTTT.

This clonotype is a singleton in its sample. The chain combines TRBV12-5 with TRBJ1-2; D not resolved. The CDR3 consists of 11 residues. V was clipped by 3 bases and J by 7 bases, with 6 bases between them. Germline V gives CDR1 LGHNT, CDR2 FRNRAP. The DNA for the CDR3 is TGTGCTAGTGGTTTATTAGTTGGCTACACCTTC. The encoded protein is CASGLLVGYTF.

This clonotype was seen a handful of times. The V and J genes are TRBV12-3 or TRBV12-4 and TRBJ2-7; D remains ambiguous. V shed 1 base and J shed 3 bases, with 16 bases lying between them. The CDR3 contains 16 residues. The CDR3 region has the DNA TGTGCCAGCAGTTTAGAGGGAAACCAGGCCCACTACGAGCAGTACTTC. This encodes CASSLEGNQAHYEQYF.

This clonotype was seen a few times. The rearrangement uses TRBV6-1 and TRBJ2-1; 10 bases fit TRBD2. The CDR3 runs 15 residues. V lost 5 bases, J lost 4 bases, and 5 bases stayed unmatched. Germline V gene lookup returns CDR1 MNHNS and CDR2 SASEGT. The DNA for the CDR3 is TGTGCCAGCAGTCCTCTAGCGGGAGCTTACAATGAGCAGTTCTTC. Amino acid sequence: CASSPLAGAYNEQFF.

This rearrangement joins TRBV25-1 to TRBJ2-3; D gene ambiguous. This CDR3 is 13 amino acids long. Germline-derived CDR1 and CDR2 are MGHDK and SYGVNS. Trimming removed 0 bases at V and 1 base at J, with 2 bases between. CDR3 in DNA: TGTGCCAGCAGTGAATATGGCACAGATACGCAGTATTTT. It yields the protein CASSEYGTDTQYF.

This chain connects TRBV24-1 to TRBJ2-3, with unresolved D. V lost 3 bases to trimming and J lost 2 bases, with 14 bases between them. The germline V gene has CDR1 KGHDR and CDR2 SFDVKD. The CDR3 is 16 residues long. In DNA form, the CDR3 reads TGTGCCACCAGTGATACCTCTAACGGCAACACAGATACGCAGTATTTT. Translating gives CATSDTSNGNTDTQYF.

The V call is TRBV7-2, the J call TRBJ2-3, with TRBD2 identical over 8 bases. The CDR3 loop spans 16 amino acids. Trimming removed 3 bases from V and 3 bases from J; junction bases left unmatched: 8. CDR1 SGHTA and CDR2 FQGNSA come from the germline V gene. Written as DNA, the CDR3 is TGTGCCAGCAGCTTCGTCAGCGGGGGCCTTACAGATACGCAGTATTTT. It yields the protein CASSFVSGGLTDTQYF.

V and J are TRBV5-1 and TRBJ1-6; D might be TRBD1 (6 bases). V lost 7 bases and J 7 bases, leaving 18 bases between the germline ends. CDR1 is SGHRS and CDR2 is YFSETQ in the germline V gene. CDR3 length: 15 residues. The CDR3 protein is CASASSGGLNSPLHF. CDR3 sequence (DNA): TGCGCCAGCGCTTCCTCCGGGGGCCTCAATTCACCCCTCCACTTT.

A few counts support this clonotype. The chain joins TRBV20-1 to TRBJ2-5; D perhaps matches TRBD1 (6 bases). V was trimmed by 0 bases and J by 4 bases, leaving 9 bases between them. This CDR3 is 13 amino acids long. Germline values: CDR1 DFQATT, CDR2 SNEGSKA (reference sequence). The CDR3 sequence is CSARDPRGETQYF. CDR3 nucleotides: TGCAGTGCTAGAGATCCCAGGGGAGAGACCCAGTACTTC.

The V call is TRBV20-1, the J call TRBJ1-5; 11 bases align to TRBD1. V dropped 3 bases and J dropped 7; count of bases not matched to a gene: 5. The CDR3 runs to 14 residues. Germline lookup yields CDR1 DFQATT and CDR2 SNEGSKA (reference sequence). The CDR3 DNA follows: TGCAGTGCTAGGGGACAGGGGGTTTGGCAGCCCCAGCATTTT. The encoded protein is CSARGQGVWQPQHF.

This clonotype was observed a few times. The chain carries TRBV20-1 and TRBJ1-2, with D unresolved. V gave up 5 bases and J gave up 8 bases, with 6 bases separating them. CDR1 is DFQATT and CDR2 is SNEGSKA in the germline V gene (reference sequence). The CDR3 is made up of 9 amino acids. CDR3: CSACLGYTF. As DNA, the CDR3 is TGCAGTGCTTGCCTAGGCTACACCTTC.